The clone carrying this T cell receptor (beta chain) was counted only a few times. This sample is drawn from a study of CD8 T cells in Susac syndrome. Reverse transcription of roughly 0.5 to 1 ug RNA used random hexamers. From the immunoSEQ multiplex PCR reads, TCRdb called clonotypes with MiXCR, one entry per CDR3 protein. In the table there are 130,000 or so distinct CDR3 sequences, around 85% of which are singletons. V was shortened by 1 base and J by 4 bases, with 15 bases between the two germline ends. Germline values: CDR1 MNHNS, CDR2 SASEGT. The CDR3 has 16 amino acids. The TCR sequence derives from a human donor with multiple sclerosis. The chain uses TRBV6-1 and TRBJ2-3; TRBD2 might be the D (6 bases). The material sequenced was CD8+ T cells from PBMCs. CDR3 DNA sequence: TGTGCCAGCAGTGAAGTCACTAGCACACCTTCAGATACGCAGTATTTT. The encoded protein is CASSEVTSTPSDTQYF.